This T cell receptor beta chain was sequenced in a study of identical twins. This clonotype was seen only a few times. Germline V gene sequence: CDR1 DFQATT, CDR2 SNEGSKA (reference sequence). This CDR3 has 11 residues. TCRdb ran MiXCR on the 5' RACE reads and lists one entry per CDR3 protein. The data show around 340,000 distinct CDR3 sequences, roughly 10% seen once. This sequence joins TRBV20-1 and TRBJ2-5; D unresolved. Sequencing was carried out using naive T cells sorted from blood. This clonotype was obtained from a woman aged 50 to 60 in good health. CDR3 in DNA: TGCTCTGGAACCCCTCAAGAGACCCAGTACTTC. Protein sequence: CSGTPQETQYF.